The 5 T cell receptor beta chains below all came from one sample that was sequenced in a study of cytomegalovirus exposure and HLA in healthy donors. Use of 60 Vbeta and 13 Jbeta primers characterized the PCR. The method was immunoSEQ multiplex PCR; TCRdb's version includes in-frame clones alone and lacks a portion of them. The sample holds 130,000 or so clones. The source material was PBMCs. The source of these receptors is a woman aged 40 to 50 in good health and CMV-seronegative.

A remark on this clone: One junction end disagrees with the germline gene, perhaps due to a read error. The chain employs TRBV7-7 and TRBJ2-2, with D possibly being TRBD2 (5 bases). This CDR3 has 15 residues. CDR1 SSHAT and CDR2 FNYEAQ come from the germline V gene (reference sequence). The CDR3 loop is CASSLGSGDTGELFF. The DNA of the CDR3 is TGTGCTAGCAGCCTGGGGAGTGGAGACACCGGGGAGCTGTTTTTT.

The V and J genes are TRBV7-2 and TRBJ1-3; D may be TRBD1 (6 bases). The ends were cut back, 2 bases at V and 4 bases at J, with 15 bases in the middle. Germline V gene sequence: CDR1 SGHTA, CDR2 FQGNSA. The CDR3 loop spans 16 amino acids. The CDR3 sequence: CASSLSGARRGNTIYF. CDR3 coding DNA: TGTGCCAGCAGCTTATCAGGGGCAAGGAGAGGAAACACCATATATTTT.

The J gene is TRBJ2-7, the V gene TRBV10-3, with 7 bases matching TRBD1. Germline V gene data show CDR1 as ENHRY and CDR2 as SYGVKD. After removal of 3 bases from V and 2 bases from J, the junction contained 7 bases not matched to a gene. This CDR3 contains 15 residues. CDR3 in amino acids: CAISDRDRTPYEQYF. In DNA, the CDR3 is TGTGCCATCAGTGACCGGGACAGAACTCCCTACGAGCAGTACTTC.

This chain joins TRBV18 and TRBJ1-1, with D tentatively TRBD1 (5 bases). CDR3 size: 14 residues. Trimming left V 2 bases short and J 0 bases short, with 7 bases between. Germline CDR1 KGHSH, CDR2 LQKENI. DNA of the CDR3: TGTGCCAGCTCACCAATACAGGTGAACACTGAAGCTTTCTTT. It is translated as CASSPIQVNTEAFF.

Points on this clone: Germline and junction disagree at one end, which may indicate a read error. V is TRBV7-7 and J is TRBJ2-3; D is unresolved. The CDR3 sequence is 14 residues long. CDR1 and CDR2 (germline): SSHAT, FNYEAQ (reference sequence). The CDR3 loop reads CASSLATSSSTQYF. The CDR3 coding sequence is TGTGCTAGCAGCTTAGCAACGAGTTCAAGTACGCAGTATTTT.